This TCR beta chain was captured by sequencing in a study of human T cells and chemical hapten exposure. Study background: 2% DPC applied to a 2 cm by 2 cm arm area sensitized donors. Findings and caveats of the study: Donors in the study had alopecia, meaning their immune response may differ from healthy people's.

MiXCR was run by TCRdb on the RACE reads, yielding one entry per CDR3 protein. This table holds tens of thousands of distinct CDR3 sequences, about 10% found once. Concerning this clonotype: The antigen remains undetermined.

Germline loops: CDR1 MDHEN, CDR2 SYDVKM. The CDR3 runs to 15 residues. Trimming took 2 bases from V and 0 from J, leaving 10 bases between them. The time point here: patch test 2, 6 weeks after DPC sensitization. Treatment in this sample: therapeutic diphenylcyclopropenone sensitization with weekly scalp DPC. Unseparated into fractions, whole blood served as the source from which total RNA was extracted. The chain has TRBV28 and TRBJ1-1; D ambiguous. The source was whole blood, collected in connection with sensitization to the hapten diphenylcyclopropenone (DPC). The sequence was obtained from a woman aged 50 to 60 with alopecia areata. Some clones in this sample may be carry-over from other donors' samples. The CDR3 region is CASSLRAPMNTEAFF. The CDR3 DNA is TGTGCCAGCAGTTTAAGGGCGCCCATGAACACTGAAGCTTTCTTT.